This is a list of T cell receptor beta chains from one sample in a study of blood T cell repertoires in COVID-19. Produced via immunoSEQ multiplex PCR; TCRdb's table is partial and in-frame only. The profile covers around 100,000 clones, with more than 85% appearing a single time and around 1% taken by the ten largest. The sequencing sample was made of peripheral blood. The receptors were sampled from a man aged 55 to 70 with acute or convalescent COVID-19. Both conserved end residues are part of each CDR3. Size is stated for part of the rows, as once, few or many counts, or as a class when the clone is expanded.

TRBV6-5	.	TRBJ2-1	CASTQGTSVNEQFF
TRBV2	.	TRBJ1-3	CASSEETGSSGNTIYF
TRBV5-4	.	TRBJ1-3	CATYPQGGKNPGNTIYF
TRBV9	once	TRBJ2-7	CASSVVGYGGDEQYF
TRBV15	.	TRBJ2-6	CATSRLTGSANVLTF
TRBV7-3	.	TRBJ2-7	CASSLAGPPYGEQYF
TRBV7-9	.	TRBJ1-2	CASSFQDRGFHSTF
TRBV5-1	.	TRBJ1-6	CASSSDRANSPLHF
TRBV12-3/TRBV12-4	.	TRBJ1-2	CASSPDRNGYTF
TRBV7-3	.	TRBJ1-1	CASSPNRDTEAFF
TRBV24-1	.	TRBJ2-1	CATSDRGNIHNEQFF
TRBV2	.	TRBJ1-4	CASSPLTGINEKLFF
TRBV29-1	.	TRBJ2-1	CSVEVPLVSYNEQFF
TRBV5-4	.	TRBJ2-2	CASSLARQGGNTGELFF
TRBV28	.	TRBJ2-3	CASRGTSDTQYF
TRBV21-1	.	TRBJ1-5	CASSKWTGALSNQPQHF
TRBV7-9	.	TRBJ2-5	CASSLTGVETQYF
TRBV7-9	.	TRBJ1-2	CASSPTGGNYGYTF
TRBV9	.	TRBJ2-1	CASSVGGRGGTYYNEQFF
TRBV12-5	.	TRBJ2-2	CASGGPYTGELFF
TRBV4-1	.	TRBJ1-2	CASSQGKDRDYGYTF
TRBV7-9	.	TRBJ1-3	CASLRSSGNTIYF
TRBV27	.	TRBJ1-2	CASSLGQGAGGYTF
TRBV3-1/TRBV3-2	.	TRBJ2-1	CASSQGEGLKFF
TRBV5-1	few	TRBJ2-2	CASSLGTVGELFF
TRBV5-1	.	TRBJ2-5	CASSEGLAGTQKTQYF
TRBV12-5	.	TRBJ2-1	CASGFGSVQYNEQFF
TRBV2	.	TRBJ2-5	CASRGGRRLWETQYF
TRBV28	.	TRBJ2-5	CASSHPPGQGGFLIETQYF
TRBV29-1	.	TRBJ2-3	CSVLGQGGVGSTDTQYF
TRBV5-1	.	TRBJ2-5	CASSPGGSGGSQETQYF
TRBV5-1	.	TRBJ2-2	CASSLPGGNTGELFF
TRBV19	.	TRBJ1-5	CASSIDQGASNQPQHF
TRBV9	.	TRBJ1-4	CASRSGGEGATNEKLFF
TRBV6-5	.	TRBJ2-3	CASSYWTSGETDTQYF
TRBV6-5	.	TRBJ1-6	CASSYGGRVQNSPLHF
TRBV6-5	.	TRBJ2-2	CASRRGDTGELFF
TRBV3-1/TRBV3-2	.	TRBJ2-2	CASSIRQFNTGELFF
TRBV4-2	.	TRBJ1-5	CASSQEGGAANQPQHF
TRBV3-1/TRBV3-2	few	TRBJ2-2	CASSPDPGGHTGELFF
TRBV10-3	.	TRBJ1-1	CATGPPGGTEAFF
TRBV27	once	TRBJ2-4	CASSLGTGFNIQYF
TRBV29-1	.	TRBJ2-1	CSVGRGGNEQFF
TRBV4-1	.	TRBJ2-2	CASSQIQGGTGELFF
TRBV9	.	TRBJ2-1	CASSVGVAGNNEQFF
TRBV5-1	.	TRBJ2-2	CASSRTSGSLGGELFF
TRBV27	.	TRBJ1-2	CASSVGTGGAKTNYGYTF
TRBV5-4	.	TRBJ2-7	CASSLAGTAEQYF
TRBV2	once	TRBJ2-3	CASREGISTDTQYF
TRBV7-9	once	TRBJ1-3	CASSSWARGTGNTIYF
TRBV6-5	.	TRBJ1-2	CASSYYRNYGYTF
TRBV11-2	.	TRBJ2-5	CASSRNRDRFQETQYF
TRBV11-2	.	TRBJ2-5	CASSPGTGVVETQYF
TRBV5-1	.	TRBJ1-1	CASSLAAGRGRFGEAFF
TRBV10-1	.	TRBJ2-3	CASSVAGGGDTQYF
TRBV19	.	TRBJ2-5	CASSAGGHQETQYF
TRBV18	.	TRBJ2-5	CASSPQQGETQYF